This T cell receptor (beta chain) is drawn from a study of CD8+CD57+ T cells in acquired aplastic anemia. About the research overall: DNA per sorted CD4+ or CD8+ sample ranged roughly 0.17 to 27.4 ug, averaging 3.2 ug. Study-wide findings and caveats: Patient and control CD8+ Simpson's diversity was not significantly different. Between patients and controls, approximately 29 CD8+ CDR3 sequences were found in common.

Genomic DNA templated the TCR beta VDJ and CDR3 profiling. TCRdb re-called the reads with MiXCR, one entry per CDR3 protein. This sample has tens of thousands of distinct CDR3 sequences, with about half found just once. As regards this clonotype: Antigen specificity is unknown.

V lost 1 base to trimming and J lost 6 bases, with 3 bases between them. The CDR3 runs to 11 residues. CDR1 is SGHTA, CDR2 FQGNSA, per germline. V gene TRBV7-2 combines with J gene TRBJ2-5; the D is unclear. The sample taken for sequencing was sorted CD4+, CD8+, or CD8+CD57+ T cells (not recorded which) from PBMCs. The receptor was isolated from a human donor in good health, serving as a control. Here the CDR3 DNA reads TGTGCCAGCAGCTTAGTCCAGACCCAGTACTTC. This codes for CASSLVQTQYF.